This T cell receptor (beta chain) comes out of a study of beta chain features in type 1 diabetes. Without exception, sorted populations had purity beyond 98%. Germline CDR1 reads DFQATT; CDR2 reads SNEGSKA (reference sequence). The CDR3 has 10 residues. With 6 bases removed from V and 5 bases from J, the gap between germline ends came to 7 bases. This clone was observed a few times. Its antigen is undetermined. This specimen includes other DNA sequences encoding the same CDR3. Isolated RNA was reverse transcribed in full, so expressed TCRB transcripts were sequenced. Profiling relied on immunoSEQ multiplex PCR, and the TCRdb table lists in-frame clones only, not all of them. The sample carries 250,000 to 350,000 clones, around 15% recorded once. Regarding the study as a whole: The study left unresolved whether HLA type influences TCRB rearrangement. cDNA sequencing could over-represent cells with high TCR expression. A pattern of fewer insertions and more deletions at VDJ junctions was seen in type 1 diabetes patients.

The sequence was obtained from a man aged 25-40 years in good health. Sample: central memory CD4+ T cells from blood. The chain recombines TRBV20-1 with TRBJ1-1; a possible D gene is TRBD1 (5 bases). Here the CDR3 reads CSAGGTEAFF. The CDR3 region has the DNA TGCAGTGCCGGGGGAACTGAAGCTTTCTTT.